A selection of T cell receptor beta chains follows, all from one sample in a study of blood T cell repertoires in COVID-19. Assay: immunoSEQ multiplex PCR; the TCRdb copy retains only in-frame clones and omits some. Here the sample spans about 110,000 clones, approximately 90% being singletons. Sequenced input: peripheral blood. The receptors shown here come from a woman aged 45-60 years with acute or convalescent COVID-19. Each CDR3 is given with its conserved first and last residue. The D gene is left open where the match is weak.

cdr3_length | d_call | v_call | cdr3_aa
17 | TRBD1 | TRBV6-1 | CASSDYSGTGVNSPLHF
13 | TRBD1 | TRBV6-4 | CATGTGGADTQYF
12 | . | TRBV29-1 | CSAVPRGDTQYF
15 | . | TRBV5-5 | CASSWEQVNTDTQYF
16 | TRBD1 | TRBV28 | CASSMGTGGGQETQYF
13 | TRBD1 | TRBV6-5 | CASSYTPGGGYTF
14 | . | TRBV15 | CATSRGMAGEKLFF
18 | TRBD1 | TRBV7-9 | CASSWETGRRANTGELFF
18 | . | TRBV11-2 | CASSLVGPLGEDTGELFF
13 | TRBD2 | TRBV29-1 | CSVRGTRLNEQFF
14 | . | TRBV7-9 | CAVGGPGPDNEQFF
12 | . | TRBV1 | CTSSQDRETQYF
12 | . | TRBV29-1 | CSVEGTGNEQFF
13 | TRBD1 | TRBV2 | CASRIGGFYEQYF
15 | . | TRBV6-5 | CASSSKTGVSYEQYF
16 | . | TRBV5-4 | CASSLKVGHQNEKLFF
14 | TRBD2 | TRBV27 | CASSRKREANEQFF
19 | . | TRBV27 | CASSLWPPVGAGPTYEQYF
15 | . | TRBV5-1 | CASSRTGLLNQPQHF
15 | TRBD1 | TRBV14 | CASSHRQGPNTEAFF
13 | . | TRBV6-1 | CASSDLQGTEAFF
17 | TRBD1 | TRBV3-1/TRBV3-2 | CASSQGLGVTGYEKLFF
16 | . | TRBV4-2 | CASSQDVAGVYNEQFF
13 | . | TRBV12-3/TRBV12-4 | CASSPGTSRGYTF
15 | TRBD1 | TRBV2 | CASSSRTGAYNEQFF
11 | . | TRBV19 | CASSNAREQYF
14 | TRBD1 | TRBV27 | CASSYRGNNSPLHF
15 | . | TRBV6-5 | CASSPASSGANVLTF
15 | TRBD2 | TRBV5-4 | CASSLTREGPDTQYF
11 | . | TRBV29-1 | CSVDQGNTIYF
15 | . | TRBV18 | CASSPRGQTGETQYF
14 | . | TRBV2 | CASSLGPFTDTQYF
13 | . | TRBV4-1 | CASSQGAGETQYF
15 | . | TRBV2 | CASSENTLAENIQYF
16 | . | TRBV5-1 | CASSLTGTPKGETQYF
13 | TRBD1 | TRBV10-2 | CASSDRGHGEQYF
15 | TRBD1 | TRBV7-8 | CASSPQGALTGELFF
14 | TRBD1 | TRBV7-2 | CASSRTGDVNEQFF
16 | TRBD2 | TRBV3-1/TRBV3-2 | CASSQEIPSGSNEQFF
15 | TRBD2 | TRBV19 | CASSIRTSSYNEQFF
14 | . | TRBV11-2 | CASSLEAGGYGYTF
14 | . | TRBV5-1 | CASSSPGVTGELFF
13 | . | TRBV20-1 | CSANEGQNYGYTF
16 | TRBD2 | TRBV3-1/TRBV3-2 | CASSPTRGSSYNEQFF
17 | . | TRBV25-1 | CASSEVAGAAANYGYTF
14 | . | TRBV5-4 | CASSLVGGNYGYTF
19 | TRBD1 | TRBV30 | CAWSAGTGDYSLSQETQYF
15 | . | TRBV13 | CASSPRTDLNYGYTF
12 | TRBD1 | TRBV28 | CASKAGGGGYTF
20 | TRBD2 | TRBV3-1/TRBV3-2 | CASSQDTASGPYSGANVLTF
13 | TRBD2 | TRBV19 | CASGSGRAGEQFF
17 | TRBD1 | TRBV18 | CASSPYRTGGSYNEQFF
15 | TRBD2 | TRBV6-5 | CASSLAGAPGDTQYF
15 | TRBD1 | TRBV2 | CASRSGTGGTNEQFF
11 | . | TRBV2 | CASSVLTEAFF
14 | . | TRBV7-6 | CASSLGQGTYEQYF
14 | TRBD2 | TRBV7-2 | CASSVARLANEQYF
14 | TRBD1 | TRBV19 | CASNTGTAYYGYTF
14 | TRBD2 | TRBV30 | CAWSGGGTSYEQYF
15 | . | TRBV30 | CAWSVPVGGNHGYTF